This T cell receptor (beta chain) is drawn from a study of control samples from healthy donors and cancer patients. Assay used: immunoSEQ multiplex PCR; TCRdb lists only in-frame clones, some missing. This table has 80,000 or so clones, roughly 91% appearing once. CDR3 length: 11 amino acids. The germline V gene encodes CDR1 GTSNPN and CDR2 SVGIG (reference sequence). Sequenced: blood. The source of this sequence is a man in his fifties or sixties in good health. The rearrangement joins TRBV30 to TRBJ1-4, with 7 nucleotides matching TRBD1. In nucleotides, the CDR3 is TGTGCTGACAGGGAGGGTGAAAAACTGTTTTTT. It specifies CADREGEKLFF. Full variable domain (rest looked up from reference TRBV30 and TRBJ1-4): SQTIHQWPATLVQPVGSPLSLECTVEGTSNPNLYWYRQAAGRGLQLLFYSVGIGQISSEVPQNLSASRPQDRQFILSSKKLLLSDSGFYLCADREGEKLFFGSGTQLSVL.